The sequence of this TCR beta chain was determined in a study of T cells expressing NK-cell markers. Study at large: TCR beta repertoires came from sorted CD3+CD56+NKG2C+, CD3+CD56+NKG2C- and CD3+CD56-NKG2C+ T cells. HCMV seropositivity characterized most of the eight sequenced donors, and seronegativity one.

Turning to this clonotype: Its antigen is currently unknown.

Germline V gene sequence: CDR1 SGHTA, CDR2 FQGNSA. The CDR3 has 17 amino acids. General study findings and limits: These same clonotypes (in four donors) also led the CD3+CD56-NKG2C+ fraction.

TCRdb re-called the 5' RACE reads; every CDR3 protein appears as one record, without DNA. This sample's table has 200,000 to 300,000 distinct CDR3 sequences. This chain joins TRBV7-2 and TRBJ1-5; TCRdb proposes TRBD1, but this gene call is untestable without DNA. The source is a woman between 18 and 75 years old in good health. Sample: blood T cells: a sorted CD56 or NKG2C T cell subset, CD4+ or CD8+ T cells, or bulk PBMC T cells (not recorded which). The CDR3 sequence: CASSLGTGYTGNQPQHF.